Given below is one T cell receptor (beta chain) in context. Only in-frame clones appear in the TCRdb table, and some are missing; sequencing was by immunoSEQ multiplex PCR. This sample has about 38,000 clones; approximately 90% occur once, and the top ten carry around 0.57%. The record originates from a study of T cell changes during pregnancy in multiple sclerosis. This CDR3 comprises 14 residues. The V end was cut by 0 bases, the J end by 4 bases, with 10 bases between. Germline CDR1 SGHNT, CDR2 YYREEE (reference sequence). This receptor was taken from a female donor with multiple sclerosis, enrolled in a pregnancy study. This chain links TRBV5-4 with TRBJ1-1; D gene uncertain. The sequences come from CD4+ T cells from peripheral blood mononuclear cells, collected before pregnancy. DNA for the CDR3: TGTGCCAGCAGCTTGGTCGGAGTCCGCACTGAAGCTTTCTTT. Protein product: CASSLVGVRTEAFF.